Each of the 22 T cell receptor beta chains below was sequenced from the same sample in a study of shared clonotypes between healthy human individuals. The assay was immunoSEQ multiplex PCR, and TCRdb's table has in-frame clones only and misses some. This table has 2 million to 2.5 million clones, 93% appearing once. The source material was naive CD4+ T cells from PBMCs. Subset defined: CD45RA+ positively selected. The receptors here all came from a man aged 18-30 years in good health. Some clones in this sample may be carry-over from other donors' samples.

This chain joins TRBV5-4 and TRBJ1-3, with D unclear. Trimming stripped 4 bases from V and 5 bases from J, with 4 bases between. Germline V gene sequence: CDR1 SGHNT, CDR2 YYREEE (reference sequence). The CDR3 is 11 residues long. CDR3 sequence: CASSARNTIYF. The CDR3 bases are TGTGCCAGCAGCGCGAGAAACACCATATATTTT.

The chain combines TRBV20-1 with TRBJ2-7, with D possibly called TRBD1 or TRBD2 (5 bases each). CDR3 length: 11 residues. V was clipped by 6 bases and J by 3 bases, with 9 bases between them. The V gene's germline CDR1 is DFQATT and CDR2 SNEGSKA (reference sequence). The CDR3: CSAGDDYEQYF. The CDR3 DNA reads as TGCAGTGCAGGGGACGACTACGAGCAGTACTTC.

This clone came up once. The rearrangement uses TRBV27 and TRBJ1-5; D gene unclear. There are 15 residues in the CDR3. V lost 2 bases, J lost 0 bases, and 8 bases lay in between. Germline V gene lookup returns CDR1 MNHEY and CDR2 SMNVEV (reference sequence). CDR3 DNA sequence: TGTGCCAGCAGTTTAATAACCTATAGCAATCAGCCCCAGCATTTT. This gives the protein CASSLITYSNQPQHF.

This chain's CDR3 is CAISDIEWGTVSGNTIYF. DNA of the CDR3: TGTGCCATCAGTGACATTGAGTGGGGCACCGTCTCTGGAAACACCATATATTTT. The chain recombines TRBV10-3 with TRBJ1-3; weak D call: TRBD1 (5 bases). The germline V and J ends were trimmed by 3 bases and 0 bases, with 18 bases remaining between them. CDR3 length equals 18 residues. The germline V gene has CDR1 ENHRY and CDR2 SYGVKD.

Here the CDR3 reads CASSQVTGGNEKLFF. The CDR3 DNA reads as TGCGCCAGCAGCCAGGTAACAGGGGGCAATGAAAAACTGTTTTTT. The chain recombines TRBV4-3 with TRBJ1-4, with 9 bases aligning to TRBD1. CDR1 is LGHNA and CDR2 is YSLEER in the germline V gene. Germline trimming cut 3 bases from V and 5 bases from J; bases unmatched to any gene: 4. This CDR3 spans 15 amino acids.

Comment on this clone: Other DNA sequences of this sample code for an identical CDR3. The rearrangement uses TRBV9 and TRBJ2-3; D remains ambiguous. The length of the CDR3 is 12 residues. V was trimmed by 8 bases and J by 1 base, leaving 8 bases between them. Looked up from germline, CDR1 is SGDLS and CDR2 is YYNGEE. Written as DNA, the CDR3 is TGTGCCAGTTCCGTCGGCACAGATACGCAGTATTTT. It yields the protein CASSVGTDTQYF.

The chain recombines TRBV5-1 with TRBJ2-1; TRBD2 aligns across 12 bases. The CDR3 spans 15 residues. V dropped 4 bases and J dropped 3; count of bases not matched to a gene: 2. Germline loops: CDR1 SGHRS, CDR2 YFSETQ. CDR3 sequence (DNA): TGCGCCAGCAGCGGGGGACTAGCGGGCTACAATGAGCAGTTCTTC. Translated, it gives CASSGGLAGYNEQFF.

This clone occurred once. V is TRBV11-2 and J is TRBJ1-1; TRBD1 might be the D (5 bases). The CDR3 contains 13 residues. V shed 5 bases and J shed 4 bases, with 11 bases lying between them. Germline V CDR1 and CDR2: SGHAT, FQNNGV. CDR3 protein: CASSVTVRTEAFF. The CDR3 DNA sequence: TGTGCCAGCAGCGTGACAGTTCGCACTGAAGCTTTCTTT.

The genes are TRBV28 and TRBJ2-5, with TRBD1 as a possible D gene (5 bases). The CDR3 is 16 amino acids. CDR1 and CDR2 (germline): MDHEN, SYDVKM. Trimming removed 6 bases at V and 2 bases at J, with 19 bases between. DNA for the CDR3: TGTGCCAGCAGGTCCTTACTCGACAGTGGGCAAGAGACCCAGTACTTC. Protein sequence: CASRSLLDSGQETQYF.

The V gene is TRBV18, the J gene TRBJ1-4; TRBD1 is a possible D gene (6 bases). The CDR3 spans 13 residues. The germline V gene has CDR1 KGHSH and CDR2 LQKENI. Trimming took 4 bases from V and 6 from J, leaving 9 bases between them. CDR3 sequence: CASSRGGDEKLFF. For the CDR3, the DNA is TGTGCCAGCTCACGGGGGGGCGATGAAAAACTGTTTTTT.

The chain recombines TRBV6-1 with TRBJ2-7; 10 positions agree with TRBD2. The J segment lost 6 bases and the V segment lost 6 bases, leaving 8 bases of the junction unmatched. The CDR3 contains 14 residues. Germline V gene data show CDR1 as MNHNS and CDR2 as SASEGT. CDR3 nucleotide sequence: TGTGCCAGCAGCAAAGCGGGAGGGCCGACCGAGCAGTACTTC. As protein: CASSKAGGPTEQYF.

This clone was picked up one time. The chain recombines TRBV5-1 with TRBJ2-5, with 9 bases aligning to TRBD2. The CDR3 loop spans 19 amino acids. Germline assignment: CDR1 SGHRS and CDR2 YFSETQ. V shed 0 bases, J shed 4 bases, and the junction held 16 bases outside the gene matches. The CDR3 spells CASSLASSAGGRGVETQYF. The CDR3 DNA reads as TGCGCCAGCAGCTTGGCCTCTTCCGCGGGAGGGCGAGGGGTAGAGACCCAGTACTTC.

Comment on this clone: The same CDR3 also results from other DNA sequences found in this sample. The gene calls are TRBV10-3 and TRBJ2-5; D not certain. V was clipped by 2 bases and J by 2 bases, with 3 bases between them. The CDR3 spans 12 residues. Germline-derived CDR1 and CDR2 are ENHRY and SYGVKD. The CDR3 nucleotides read TGTGCCATCAGTGAGGGGCAAGAGACCCAGTACTTC. Protein product: CAISEGQETQYF.

The chain combines TRBV28 with TRBJ1-4, with D unclear. CDR3 length: 13 residues. Looked up from germline, CDR1 is MDHEN and CDR2 is SYDVKM. Trimming shortened V by 10 bases and J by 4 bases, and 13 bases separated the two germline ends. The CDR3 nucleotides are TGTGCCACCTCGAATGATGATAATGAAAAACTGTTTTTT. It codes for CATSNDDNEKLFF.

This rearrangement joins TRBV5-1 to TRBJ2-1; TRBD2 is a possible D gene (5 bases). Germline loops: CDR1 SGHRS, CDR2 YFSETQ. Trimming removed 0 bases at V and 10 bases at J, with 17 bases between. CDR3 length equals 15 residues. The CDR3 reads CASSLDPLGSREQFF. The CDR3 DNA reads as TGCGCCAGCAGCTTGGACCCACTAGGTTCGAGGGAGCAGTTCTTC. Looking up the rest from reference TRBV5-1 and TRBJ2-1 gives the full variable domain: KAGVTQTPRYLIKTRGQQVTLSCSPISGHRSVSWYQQTPGQGLQFLFEYFSETQRNKGNFPGRFSGRQFSNSRSEMNVSTLELGDSALYLCASSLDPLGSREQFFGPGTRLTVL.

Turning to this clone: One end of the junction is discordant with germline, which a read error may explain. CDR3 loop: CAISDNPGPRDYLF. Written as DNA, the CDR3 is TGTGCCATCAGTGATAACCCGGGACCGAGGGACTATCTCTTC. J is TRBJ2-7 and V is TRBV10-3, with 7 bases fitting TRBD2. CDR1 is ENHRY, CDR2 SYGVKD, per germline. The CDR3 consists of 14 residues.

This clone was seen only once. Sequence at one end of the junction differs from germline and may be a read error. The J gene is TRBJ1-2, the V gene TRBV5-1; D possibly corresponds to TRBD1 (6 bases). Germline V CDR1 and CDR2: SGHRS, YFSETQ. The CDR3 is 15 residues long. The CDR3 nucleotides are TGCGCCACCAGCTTAGGGGGGGGACTCGTCTATGGCTACACCTTC. Its protein is CATSLGGGLVYGYTF.

The gene calls are TRBV30 and TRBJ1-1; D ambiguous. The CDR3 contains 13 residues. Germline CDR1 is GTSNPN and CDR2 is SVGIG (reference sequence). Trimming left V 1 base short and J 1 base short, with 7 bases between. The CDR3 reads CAWSETANTEAFF. The CDR3 region has the DNA TGTGCCTGGAGTGAAACAGCGAACACTGAAGCTTTCTTT.

The rearrangement joins TRBV28 to TRBJ2-7; the match to TRBD1 covers 7 bases. Looked up from germline, CDR1 is MDHEN and CDR2 is SYDVKM. The CDR3 is 15 amino acids. Trimming cost V 6 bases and J 1 base; bases outside gene matches: 9. This CDR3 is CASSQTGVKSYEQYF. The CDR3 DNA follows: TGTGCCAGCAGCCAAACAGGGGTTAAGTCCTACGAGCAGTACTTC.

The chain uses TRBV12-5 and TRBJ2-7; TRBD2 matches 8 bases. The CDR3 runs to 13 residues. Germline V CDR1 and CDR2: LGHNT, FRNRAP. J was trimmed by 3 bases and V by 9 bases; bases with no gene match: 7. The CDR3 region has the DNA TGTGCTAGCCCCAAAGCGGGGGACTACGAGCAGTACTTC. It is translated as CASPKAGDYEQYF.

The chain joins TRBV4-1 to TRBJ2-7; 8 bases map to TRBD2. CDR1 is MGHRA and CDR2 is YSYEKL in the germline V gene. The trim removed 1 base at V and 0 bases at J, leaving 5 bases unmatched. This CDR3 is built from 16 residues. CDR3 sequence reads: CASSQGGTRISYEQYF. The CDR3 nucleotides read TGCGCCAGCAGCCAAGGCGGGACTAGGATCTCCTACGAGCAGTACTTC.

This chain joins TRBV27 and TRBJ2-1; tentatively, D is TRBD1 (5 bases). Germline V gives CDR1 MNHEY, CDR2 SMNVEV (reference sequence). V gave up 5 bases and J gave up 4 bases, with 12 bases separating them. CDR3 length: 14 amino acids. CDR3 DNA: TGTGCCAGCAGTCGACCCGACAGTTACAATGAGCAGTTCTTC. It specifies CASSRPDSYNEQFF.